This T cell receptor (beta chain) is drawn from a study of blood T cell repertoires in COVID-19. On the study more broadly: The United States, Italy and Spain were the sources of the acute and convalescent COVID-19 samples. Sources were T cells, B-cell-depleted T cells, or PBMCs; the material itself was cDNA or gDNA.

Methods used by the authors: How many nucleated cells were present was estimated from reference gene primer amplification. Measured with immunoSEQ multiplex PCR; TCRdb has only the in-frame clones, and not every one. Clone size and the V and J calls come from that table; the DNA yielded D and trimming. This table has 45,000 to 55,000 clones, around 87% appearing once. The CDR3 is made up of 18 amino acids. Losses at the gene ends were 1 base for V and 2 bases for J; bases not matched to a gene: 11. CDR1 and CDR2 (germline): SGHNT, YENEEA. The sequence came from a middle-aged man with active COVID-19. The sample consisted of peripheral blood. The chain has TRBV11-3 and TRBJ2-3; 8 nucleotides align to TRBD2. The CDR3 spells CASSLGPSRGAATDTQYF. The CDR3, as DNA: TGTGCCAGCAGCTTAGGACCTTCGCGGGGGGCGGCCACAGATACGCAGTATTTT.